A selection of T cell receptor beta chains follows, all from one sample in a study of Ad26.COV2.S vaccination and SARS-CoV-2 variants. Method: immunoSEQ multiplex PCR; TCRdb's copy keeps in-frame clones and lacks some. Of hundreds of thousands of clones in the sample, more than 70% were seen once. The sequences come from peripheral blood, collected in a trial of Ad26.COV2.S vaccine versus placebo. The source of these receptors is a person aged 18-60 years who received the Ad26.COV2.S COVID-19 vaccine or a placebo. Each CDR3 is given with its conserved first and last residue. D genes are given only for firm matches. Size is stated for part of the rows, as once, few or many counts, or as a class when the clone is expanded.

v_gene	d_gene	abundance	j_gene	CDR3nt	CDR3aa
TRBV9	TRBD1	NA	TRBJ1-2	TGTGCCAGCAGCGGGACAGGGGGATGGGGCTACACCTTC	CASSGTGGWGYTF
TRBV25-1	NA	NA	TRBJ2-5	TGTGCCAGCAGTACACGACAGCTACAAGAGACCCAGTACTTC	CASSTRQLQETQYF
TRBV18	NA	NA	TRBJ1-1	TGTGCCAGCTCATCGGCCCCCGCGAGCACTGAAGCTTTCTTT	CASSSAPASTEAFF
TRBV6-5	NA	NA	TRBJ2-3	TGTGCCAGCAGTTACACAGGGCAACACACAGATACGCAGTATTTT	CASSYTGQHTDTQYF
TRBV7-9	NA	NA	TRBJ2-6	TGTGCCAGCAGCTTCGGTGCTGGGGCCAACGTCCTGACTTTC	CASSFGAGANVLTF
TRBV6-2/TRBV6-3	NA	NA	TRBJ2-3	TGTGCCAGCAGTTACCAGGGGGGAAGCACAGATACGCAGTATTTT	CASSYQGGSTDTQYF
TRBV6-5	TRBD1	NA	TRBJ2-7	TGTGCCAGCAGTTACAGGGGGACAGGGGCCGAGCAGTACTTC	CASSYRGTGAEQYF
TRBV11-2	NA	few	TRBJ2-7	TGTGCCAGCAGCTTAGACCTCGGTACCTACGAGCAGTACTTC	CASSLDLGTYEQYF
TRBV3-1/TRBV3-2	TRBD2	NA	TRBJ2-7	TGTGCCAGCAGCCAACGCGGGAGCTCCTACGAGCAGTACTTC	CASSQRGSSYEQYF
TRBV2	TRBD1	once	TRBJ1-2	TGTGCCAGCAGCTACGACAGGGGGGAAGGCTACACCTTC	CASSYDRGEGYTF
TRBV5-6	NA	NA	TRBJ1-4	TGTGCCAGCAGCTTCAGGTTTGCAACTAATGAAAAACTGTTTTTT	CASSFRFATNEKLFF
TRBV12-3/TRBV12-4	NA	NA	TRBJ1-5	TGTGCCACTACACCGGGCCGCGATCAGCCCCAGCATTTT	CATTPGRDQPQHF
TRBV7-8	NA	NA	TRBJ2-1	TGTGCCAGCAGCTTGGTTTGGAGGTTGAGTTCCAATGAGCAGTTCTTC	CASSLVWRLSSNEQFF
TRBV27	NA	few	TRBJ1-2	TGTGCCAGCAGGGGATCCTGGGGTAGGGGACAATATGGCTACACCTTC	CASRGSWGRGQYGYTF
TRBV7-2	NA	NA	TRBJ1-1	TGTGCCAGCAGCTCCGGACCGACGAACACTGAAGCTTTCTTT	CASSSGPTNTEAFF
TRBV30	NA	NA	TRBJ1-2	TGTGCCTGGAGTGTAGGCCCTGGAGGCTACACCTTC	CAWSVGPGGYTF
TRBV7-9	NA	once	TRBJ1-4	TGTGCCAGCAGCCTAGGGGTCCTGAGCGATGAAAAACTGTTTTTT	CASSLGVLSDEKLFF
TRBV5-1	TRBD1	NA	TRBJ2-4	TGCGCCAGCAGCTTAGGACAGGGATACCACATTCAGTACTTC	CASSLGQGYHIQYF
TRBV7-9	TRBD1	NA	TRBJ1-5	TGTGCCAGCAGCTCAGGGGGTGGGACGGTAAATCAGCCCCAGCATTTT	CASSSGGGTVNQPQHF
TRBV12-3/TRBV12-4	NA	NA	TRBJ2-5	TGTGCCAGCAGTCCGAGGGAGACCCAGTACTTC	CASSPRETQYF
TRBV5-1	NA	NA	TRBJ2-1	TGCGCCAGCAGCTTGGCCGGGGTCTACAATGAGCAGTTCTTC	CASSLAGVYNEQFF
TRBV30	TRBD2	NA	TRBJ2-4	TGTGCCTGGAGTTCATTAGCGGGGATGAAAAACATTCAGTACTTC	CAWSSLAGMKNIQYF
TRBV7-6	TRBD2	NA	TRBJ2-7	TGTGCCAGCAGCTTAATAGCGGGAGGATCGTACGAGCAGTACTTC	CASSLIAGGSYEQYF
TRBV4-2	NA	NA	TRBJ2-2	TGTGCCAGCAGCCAAGTCGATAGCGGAGATCCCACCGGGGAGCTGTTTTTT	CASSQVDSGDPTGELFF
TRBV6-5	NA	NA	TRBJ1-1	TGTGCCAGCAGTTACTCGTGGGGGGGCGAAGTAACTGAAGCTTTCTTT	CASSYSWGGEVTEAFF
TRBV30	NA	NA	TRBJ1-1	TGTGCCTGGAATCTCTTCCGATCAGAAGCTTTCTTT	CAWNLFRSEAFF
TRBV6-2/TRBV6-3	NA	NA	TRBJ1-5	TGTGCCAGCAGTTACTCGATAGCGAGGGAAGGACAGCCCCAGCATTTT	CASSYSIAREGQPQHF